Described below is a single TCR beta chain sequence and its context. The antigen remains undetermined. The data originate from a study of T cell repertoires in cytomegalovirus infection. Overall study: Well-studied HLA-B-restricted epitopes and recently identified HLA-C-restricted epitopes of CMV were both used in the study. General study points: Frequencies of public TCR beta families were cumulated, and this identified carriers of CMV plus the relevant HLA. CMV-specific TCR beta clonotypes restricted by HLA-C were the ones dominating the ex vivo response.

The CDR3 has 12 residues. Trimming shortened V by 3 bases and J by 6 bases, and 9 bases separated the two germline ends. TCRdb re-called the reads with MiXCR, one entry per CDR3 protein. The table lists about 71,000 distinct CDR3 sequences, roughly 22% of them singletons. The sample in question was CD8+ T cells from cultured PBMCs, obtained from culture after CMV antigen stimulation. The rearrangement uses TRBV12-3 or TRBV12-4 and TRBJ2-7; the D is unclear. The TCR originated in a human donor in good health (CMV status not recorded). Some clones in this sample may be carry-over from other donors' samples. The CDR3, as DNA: TGTGCCAGCAGTTTTTATGGTGGCGAGCAGTACTTC. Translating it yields CASSFYGGEQYF.